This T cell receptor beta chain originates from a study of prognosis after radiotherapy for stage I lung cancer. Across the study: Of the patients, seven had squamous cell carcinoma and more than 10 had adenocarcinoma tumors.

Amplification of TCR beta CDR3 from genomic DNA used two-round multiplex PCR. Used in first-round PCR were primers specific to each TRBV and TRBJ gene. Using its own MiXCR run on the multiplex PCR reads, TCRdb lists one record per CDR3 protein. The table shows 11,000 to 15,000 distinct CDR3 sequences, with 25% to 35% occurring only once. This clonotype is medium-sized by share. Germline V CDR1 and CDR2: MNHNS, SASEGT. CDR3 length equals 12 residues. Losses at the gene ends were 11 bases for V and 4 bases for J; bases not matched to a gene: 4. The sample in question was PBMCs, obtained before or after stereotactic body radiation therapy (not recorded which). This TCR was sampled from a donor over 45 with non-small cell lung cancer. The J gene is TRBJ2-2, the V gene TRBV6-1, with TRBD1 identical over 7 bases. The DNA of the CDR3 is TGTGCCGCTAGGGGGCTCACCGGGGAGCTGTTTTTT. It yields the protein CAARGLTGELFF.